This entry concerns a single TCR beta chain. No antigen is known for it. Treatment defined: roughly ten-day PBMC culture with coronavirus spike peptide pools or control peptides (ViraFEST assay). Fresh IL-2 medium was used to replace half of the medium on days 3 and 7. Cultured CD4+ T cell DNA underwent sequencing with the Oncomine TCR Beta short-read assay. In TCRdb, the PCR reads were re-called with MiXCR into one record per CDR3 protein. The data hold some 13,000 distinct CDR3 sequences, with roughly 56% observed a single time. The data originate from a study of vaccination and CD4 T cells after COVID-19. On the study more broadly: The authors used overlapping spike peptides from SARS-CoV-2, HCoV-NL63, HCoV-OC43 and HCoV-229E to stimulate cells.

This CDR3 is built from 15 residues. The germline V gene encodes CDR1 SGHVS and CDR2 FQNEAQ. Deletions cut 4 bases from V and 7 bases from J, with 17 bases between. The sequencing input was CD4+ T cells from blood, cultured in vitro. The V and J genes are TRBV7-8 and TRBJ2-1; no clear D gene. This TCR derives from a human donor who had recovered from COVID-19. The CDR3 region has the DNA TGTGCCAGCAGCTCCTATAGACTCCCACAAAATGAGCAGTTCTTC. This codes for CASSSYRLPQNEQFF.